The 8 T cell receptor beta chains below come from one sample, sequenced in a study of blood T cells in healthy people across ages. A J-beta primer mix and a sample-barcoded 5' primer were used in a second PCR of about 7 to 12 cycles. TCRdb re-called the 5' RACE reads through MiXCR, storing one row per CDR3 protein. The data hold hundreds of thousands of distinct CDR3 sequences, with approximately 40% observed a single time. The specimen was blood. The receptors derive from an elderly man in good health.

The chain has TRBV6-6 and TRBJ2-7; weak D call: TRBD1 (5 bases). V gave up 5 bases and J gave up 5 bases, with 13 bases separating them. Germline V gene sequence: CDR1 MNHNY, CDR2 SVGAGI (reference sequence). The CDR3 is 13 residues long. CDR3 region: CASSRSGFHEQYF. The CDR3 DNA follows: TGTGCCAGCAGTCGATCAGGGTTCCACGAGCAGTACTTC.

V is TRBV7-8 and J is TRBJ2-3; D unresolved. The germline gives CDR1 SGHVS, CDR2 FQNEAQ. The ends were cut back, 0 bases at V and 1 base at J, with 11 bases in the middle. The CDR3 contains 16 residues. CDR3 amino acids: CASSLAWQAGTDTQYF. CDR3 DNA: TGTGCCAGCAGCTTAGCATGGCAAGCCGGCACAGATACGCAGTATTTT.

This clonotype was picked up a small number of times. A much larger clone sits a single nucleotide away, making a read error possible. The chain recombines TRBV20-1 with TRBJ2-1, with 7 bases identical to TRBD2. This CDR3 is built from 15 residues. Germline V CDR1 and CDR2: DFQATT, SNEGSKA (reference sequence). The J segment lost 7 bases and the V segment lost 2 bases, leaving 11 bases of the junction unmatched. DNA of the CDR3: TGCAGTGCTAGACCAACTAGCGCCTGTCAGAATGAGCAGTTCTTC. It translates to CSARPTSACQNEQFF.

This clonotype was recorded many times. The chain carries TRBV6-1 and TRBJ2-3; 10 positions match TRBD2. Trimming at V came to 8 bases and at J to 4 bases, leaving 21 bases not matched to a gene. CDR3 length equals 19 residues. CDR1 and CDR2 from the germline V gene are MNHNS and SASEGT. Here the CDR3 reads CASCLRDIFLAGDSDTQYF. For the CDR3, the DNA is TGTGCCAGCTGCCTCCGGGACATTTTTCTAGCGGGAGATTCAGATACGCAGTATTTT.

Points on this clonotype: A junction end diverges from the germline sequence, so it may reflect a read error. The chain combines TRBV6-5 with TRBJ2-7; D might be TRBD1 (5 bases). The CDR3 spans 12 residues. Germline CDR1 and CDR2: MNHEY and SVGAGI. Here the CDR3 DNA reads TGTGCCAGCAAGGCAGGGCCCAACGAGCGGTACTTC. It translates to CASKAGPNERYF.

In this sample, this clonotype turned up once. The chain uses TRBV6-2 or TRBV6-3 and TRBJ2-3; 10 nucleotides align to TRBD2. The length of the CDR3 is 14 residues. V lost 7 bases, J lost 1 base, and 2 bases stayed unmatched. Germline CDR1 MNHEY, CDR2 SVGEGT. CDR3: CASKRGGRTDTQYF. The CDR3 DNA follows: TGTGCCAGCAAGCGGGGGGGTCGCACAGATACGCAGTATTTT.

Worth noting for this clonotype: One end of the junction does not line up with germline, which may come from a read error. This sequence joins TRBV6-2 or TRBV6-3 and TRBJ2-7; 7 positions agree with TRBD1. This CDR3 is 15 amino acids long. From germline, CDR1 is MNHEY and CDR2 SVGEGT. The CDR3 loop is CVSCFYGQVGDEQYF. In DNA, the CDR3 is TGTGTCAGCTGCTTTTACGGACAGGTAGGCGACGAGCAGTACTTC.

The J gene is TRBJ1-5, the V gene TRBV6-1, with D uncertain. Trimming cost V 4 bases and J 3 bases, with 10 bases left between them. CDR3 length equals 14 residues. Germline values: CDR1 MNHNS, CDR2 SASEGT. The CDR3 DNA reads as TGTGCCAGCAGTGCCCCTCCGCCCAATCAGCCCCAGCATTTT. Translated, it gives CASSAPPPNQPQHF.